These 4 T cell receptor beta chains were sequenced from one sample in a study of cytomegalovirus exposure and HLA in healthy donors. A multiplex PCR was run with 60 Vbeta primers and 13 Jbeta primers. Clones were sequenced by immunoSEQ multiplex PCR, and TCRdb holds only the in-frame ones, with some missing. The sample gives 150,000 to 200,000 clones, about four fifths of which show up once; around 1.4% is in the top ten. What was sequenced was PBMCs. The source is a girl aged 5 to 17 in good health and CMV-seropositive.

A word on this clone: The same CDR3 also results from other DNA sequences found in this sample. The chain joins TRBV27 to TRBJ2-7; no clear D. With 3 bases removed from V and 4 bases from J, the gap between germline ends came to 10 bases. CDR3 size: 13 residues. Germline-derived CDR1 and CDR2 are MNHEY and SMNVEV (reference sequence). CDR3 bases: TGTGCCAGCAGTTTGACGGGTGGGTACGAGCAGTACTTC. Residues: CASSLTGGYEQYF.

This chain uses TRBV4-2 with TRBJ2-7; 7 nucleotides align to TRBD2. This CDR3 spans 15 amino acids. J was trimmed by 3 bases and V by 4 bases; bases with no gene match: 9. Germline CDR1 and CDR2: LGHNA and YNFKEQ. CDR3 in amino acids: CASSPLAGVNYEQYF. The CDR3 nucleotides are TGTGCCAGCAGCCCTTTGGCGGGGGTGAACTACGAGCAGTACTTC.

In its sample, this clone was seen a few times. The gene calls are TRBV6-5 and TRBJ2-1, with a weak D call TRBD1 (6 bases). With 0 bases removed from V and 3 bases from J, the gap between germline ends came to 12 bases. This CDR3 is built from 16 residues. The germline gives CDR1 MNHEY, CDR2 SVGAGI. The chain's CDR3 is CASSYSVRGRYNEQFF. The CDR3 DNA sequence: TGTGCCAGCAGTTACTCGGTCAGGGGTCGCTACAATGAGCAGTTCTTC.

The chain is built from TRBV15 and TRBJ2-7; D might be TRBD2 (6 bases). Germline V gives CDR1 LNHNV, CDR2 YYDKDF (reference sequence). The CDR3 is 13 amino acids. Trimming pared 7 bases from V and 5 bases from J, leaving 15 bases between. For the CDR3, the DNA is TGTGCCACCACCTTCAGGGACTCAGACGAGCAGTACTTC. This translates into CATTFRDSDEQYF.